Sequencing of this T cell receptor (beta chain) was carried out in a study of shared clonotypes between healthy human individuals. Overall study: The study used three CD4 naive, three CD4 memory, two CD8 naive and one CD8 memory plate per donor. Study results and caveats: Some naive CD4 clonotypes, roughly 4.5%, turned up in common across a handful of donors.

The V and J ends lost 0 bases and 4 bases respectively, with 8 bases between them. CDR1 GTSNPN and CDR2 SVGIG come from the germline V gene (reference sequence). The CDR3 is 13 amino acids. Note on this clone: No antigen is known for it. The same CDR3 is also encoded by other DNA sequences in this sample.

All of the donors resided in Nashville, Tennessee, and each was a Caucasian adult. The DNA input per sorted-subset replicate PCR was 200 ng, corresponding to 25,000 to 35,000 T cell genomes. Clones were sequenced by immunoSEQ multiplex PCR, and TCRdb holds only the in-frame ones, with some missing. The sample has around 940,000 clones, approximately 80% seen once. The V and J genes are TRBV30 and TRBJ2-3, with TRBD2 as a possible D gene (7 bases). Material: memory CD4+ T cells sorted from blood. Documented subset: CD45RA-negative fraction. The receptor's source is a man aged 18 to 29 in good health. Written as DNA, the CDR3 is TGTGCCTGGAGTGTAGGGGGGGCAGATACGCAGTATTTT. Its translation: CAWSVGGADTQYF. The entire variable domain, with the rest obtained from reference TRBV30 and TRBJ2-3, is as follows: SQTIHQWPATLVQPVGSPLSLECTVEGTSNPNLYWYRQAAGRGLQLLFYSVGIGQISSEVPQNLSASRPQDRQFILSSKKLLLSDSGFYLCAWSVGGADTQYFGPGTRLTVL.